Below, 20 T cell receptor beta chains from the same sample are listed, as sequenced in a study of regulatory T cells in long-lasting Graves disease (dated by TCRdb to the early 2020s). The time point label, as the study defines it: newly diagnosed GD, antithyroid drugs for less than 3 months. RNA was extracted from PBMCs in TRIzol for both TCR sequencing and RNA sequencing. The protocol used for the library was multiplex PCR. The run used an Illumina HiSeq 4000. TCR beta libraries were built with iRepertoire HTBI primers and Arm-PCR amplification of CDR3 regions. In-frame beta chains were kept once TCRdb had trimmed the public reads at Q25 with fastp and called clones with MiXCR. Identical CDR3 protein sequences are pooled into one entry, listed with their most common genes and DNA. The sample has fewer than 500,000 distinct CDR3 sequences on record, roughly 17% of them singletons. More than 9% of the sample comes from the top ten.

These sequences were also reported in another study, on T cells in Graves' hyperthyroidism and ophthalmopathy.

Sequences were derived from peripheral blood mononuclear cells (PBMCs), sampled at new diagnosis, from a patient treated with antithyroid drugs. These receptors were collected from a man aged 40-55 years with Graves disease. Donor details come from another sample of the same person, matched by shared clones.

This clonotype was counted ten times or more. J is TRBJ2-7 and V is TRBV29-1; D is ambiguous. Germline V gene sequence: CDR1 SQVTM, CDR2 ANQGSEA. The CDR3 runs 14 residues. Trimming took off 0 bases at V and 3 bases at J, with 12 bases between the two ends. The CDR3 region is CSVEDRALGYEQYF. The CDR3 DNA sequence: TGCAGCGTTGAAGATCGGGCCTTGGGCTACGAGCAGTACTTC.

Concerning this clonotype: A much larger clone differs from this one at a single base, so this may be a read error. The gene calls are TRBV6-1 and TRBJ1-1, with unresolved D. This CDR3 region has 14 residues. From germline, CDR1 is MNHNS and CDR2 SASEGT. CDR3 coding DNA: TGTACCAGCAGCCGAAGTCTTATGAACACTGAAGCTTTCTTT. This gives the protein CTSSRSLMNTEAFF.

Only one count was recorded for this clonotype. The chain has TRBV19 and TRBJ2-1; no firm D call. The CDR3 sequence is 13 residues long. With 3 bases removed from V and 10 bases from J, the gap between germline ends came to 13 bases. In germline, CDR1 is LNHDA, CDR2 SQIVND (reference sequence). CDR3 sequence reads: CASSIFPNREQFF. CDR3 DNA sequence: TGTGCCAGTAGTATTTTCCCTAACCGAGAGCAGTTCTTC.

The chain carries TRBV10-1 and TRBJ2-4; 14 bases map to TRBD2. The germline CDR1 and CDR2 sequences are WNHNN and SYGVQD (reference sequence). CDR3 size: 20 residues. J was trimmed by 1 base and V by 6 bases; bases with no gene match: 14. CDR3 sequence (DNA): TGCGCCAGCAGAGATCGCCCGGGACTAGCGGGAGCGGCGGCCAAAAACATTCAGTACTTC. Translating it yields CASRDRPGLAGAAAKNIQYF.

The V and J genes are TRBV7-2 and TRBJ2-7, with unresolved D. Between the trimmed V and J ends, which lost 5 bases and 0 bases, there was a span of 17 bases. The CDR3 is 16 residues long. Germline V gene data show CDR1 as SGHTA and CDR2 as FQGNSA. This CDR3 reads CASSPSLVRSSYEQYF. CDR3 bases: TGTGCCAGCAGCCCATCCCTCGTGCGGAGCTCCTACGAGCAGTACTTC.

At least ten counts were recorded for this clonotype. The chain joins TRBV5-6 to TRBJ2-7, with D unclear. The CDR3 extends over 14 amino acids. In germline, CDR1 is SGHDT, CDR2 YYEEEE. V lost 3 bases and J lost 4, with 14 bases in between. The CDR3: CASSSATRLYEQYF. CDR3 bases: TGTGCCAGCAGCTCCGCTACCCGACTGTACGAGCAGTACTTC.

This rearrangement joins TRBV2 to TRBJ2-1; the D gene is possibly TRBD1 (6 bases). The DNA end is a closer match to TRBJ2-5, so the J assignment may be wrong. Germline V gene sequence: CDR1 SNHLY, CDR2 FYNNEI. This CDR3 contains 15 residues. CDR3 nucleotide sequence: TGTGCCAGCAGTGAAGGCAGGGGTTCCGTAGAGACCCAGTACTTC. Its protein product is CASSEGRGSVETQYF.

This clonotype was observed at least ten times. CDR3 sequence (DNA): TGCAGTGGGGGGGGGTCCTCCTACGAGCAGTACTTC. It is translated as CSGGGSSYEQYF. V gene TRBV20-1 combines with J gene TRBJ2-7; TRBD2 matches at 7 bases. The CDR3 is 12 residues long. Trimming cost V 7 bases and J 0 bases; bases outside gene matches: 3. Germline V gene sequence: CDR1 DFQATT, CDR2 SNEGSKA (reference sequence).

In its sample, this clonotype was seen many times. The DNA is omitted, as the CDR3 cannot be located on it reliably, and the CDR3 follows TCRdb's listing. The rearrangement links TRBV20-1 to TRBJ2-1; the D segment call TRBD1 is taken from the table without a DNA check. CDR1 is DFQATT and CDR2 is SNEGSKA in the germline V gene (reference sequence). The CDR3 length is 17 residues, termini included. CDR3 loop: CSARDVFATGTYNEQSF.

V gene TRBV18 combines with J gene TRBJ2-6; possibly TRBD1 for D (5 bases). Trimming removed 2 bases from V and 0 bases from J, with 17 bases in between. The CDR3 is 19 residues long. Germline V gives CDR1 KGHSH, CDR2 LQKENI. The CDR3: CASSPAGGHRFSGANVLTF. Here the CDR3 DNA reads TGTGCCAGCTCACCAGCAGGTGGACATCGCTTCTCTGGGGCCAACGTCCTGACTTTC.

This clonotype was picked up many times. This chain connects TRBV12-3 or TRBV12-4 to TRBJ2-7; 8 bases are a match to TRBD1. V gave up 5 bases and J gave up 7 bases; unmatched junction bases: 10. The CDR3 has 14 residues. The CDR3 reads CASSRTGKLREQYF. The CDR3, as DNA: TGTGCCAGCAGTCGGACAGGGAAATTGAGAGAGCAGTACTTC.

At least ten counts were recorded for this clonotype. The chain couples TRBV6-1 to TRBJ2-1, with TRBD2 matching 9 bases. The CDR3 extends over 17 amino acids. V lost 2 bases and J lost 4; bases outside the gene matches: 9. CDR1 is MNHNS, CDR2 SASEGT, per germline. CDR3 sequence reads: CASSEIAGTSSYNEQFF. CDR3 DNA: TGTGCCAGCAGTGAAATTGCCGGGACTAGCTCTTACAATGAGCAGTTCTTC.

There are a few counts of this clonotype. The chain has TRBV29-1 and TRBJ2-1, with 10 positions matching TRBD2. The CDR3 covers 13 residues. Germline V gene lookup returns CDR1 SQVTM and CDR2 ANQGSEA. The J segment lost 9 bases and the V segment lost 7 bases, leaving 9 bases of the junction unmatched. Here the CDR3 reads CSGGSGRDPEQFF. CDR3 nucleotides: TGCAGCGGAGGAAGCGGGAGGGACCCTGAGCAGTTCTTC.

This clonotype was recorded many times. The J gene is TRBJ2-7, the V gene TRBV11-2, with 9 nucleotides matching TRBD2. Trimming removed 0 bases from V and 4 bases from J; junction bases left unmatched: 7. Germline V gene lookup returns CDR1 SGHAT and CDR2 FQNNGV. The length of the CDR3 is 16 residues. The CDR3 DNA follows: TGTGCCAGCAGCTTAGAGCTAGCGGGAAGTATGTACGAGCAGTACTTC. Translated: CASSLELAGSMYEQYF.

The V call is TRBV19, the J call TRBJ2-1, with 8 bases that match TRBD2. J was trimmed by 4 bases and V by 4 bases; bases with no gene match: 6. Germline CDR1 is LNHDA and CDR2 is SQIVND (reference sequence). The CDR3 runs 15 residues. The CDR3 sequence: CASSTGTSYYNEQFF. CDR3 nucleotide sequence: TGTGCCAGTAGTACCGGGACTAGTTATTACAATGAGCAGTTCTTC.

The chain employs TRBV11-3 and TRBJ2-5; maybe TRBD1 (7 bases). V lost 4 bases and J 2 bases, leaving 20 bases between the germline ends. This CDR3 is built from 17 residues. The germline V gene encodes CDR1 SGHNT and CDR2 YENEEA. The CDR3 spells CASSSSTPGGLQETQYF. In nucleotides, the CDR3 is TGTGCCAGCAGCTCTAGTACACCAGGGGGACTTCAAGAGACCCAGTACTTC.

About this clonotype: A much bigger clone sits one base away, suggesting this may be a read error. The V gene is TRBV18, the J gene TRBJ2-1, with D possibly TRBD1 on 5 matching bases. The germline gives CDR1 KGHSH, CDR2 LQKENI. This CDR3 region has 15 residues. The DNA for the CDR3 is TGTGCCAGCTCACCGGAACAGGTGAGGAACAATGGGCAGTTCTTC. Residues: CASSPEQVRNNGQFF.

This clonotype was seen ten or more times. This chain uses TRBV5-1 with TRBJ1-1; unclear D gene. V was pared by 6 bases and J by 0 bases, with 9 bases between. Germline CDR1 is SGHRS and CDR2 is YFSETQ. This CDR3 spans 13 amino acids. CDR3 nucleotide sequence: TGCGCCAGCAAGCAGTTGGTGAACACTGAAGCTTTCTTT. Residues: CASKQLVNTEAFF. The whole variable domain, filled in from reference TRBV5-1 and TRBJ1-1, reads KAGVTQTPRYLIKTRGQQVTLSCSPISGHRSVSWYQQTPGQGLQFLFEYFSETQRNKGNFPGRFSGRQFSNSRSEMNVSTLELGDSALYLCASKQLVNTEAFFGQGTRLTVV.

The V gene is TRBV28, the J gene TRBJ2-6; either TRBD1 or TRBD2 may fit D (5 bases each). The V and J ends lost 6 bases and 0 bases respectively, with 12 bases between them. Germline V gene sequence: CDR1 MDHEN, CDR2 SYDVKM. This CDR3 is built from 16 residues. This CDR3 is CASSSRGTSGANVLTF. The CDR3 nucleotides read TGTGCCAGCAGCTCCAGAGGGACCTCTGGGGCCAACGTCCTGACTTTC.

This clonotype came up a few times. J is TRBJ1-4 and V is TRBV2; D may be TRBD1 (6 bases). The CDR3 consists of 14 residues. Trimming cost V 6 bases and J 0 bases, with 8 bases left between them. CDR1 and CDR2 (germline): SNHLY, FYNNEI. CDR3 sequence reads: CASSRQATNEKLFF. In DNA, the CDR3 is TGTGCCAGCAGCCGACAGGCAACTAATGAAAAACTGTTTTTT. The full variable domain, in which reference TRBV2 and TRBJ1-4 provide the parts outside the CDR3, is EPEVTQTPSHQVTQMGQEVILRCVPISNHLYFYWYRQILGQKVEFLVSFYNNEISEKSEIFDDQFSVERPDGSNFTLKIRSTKLEDSAMYFCASSRQATNEKLFFGSGTQLSVL.